Each of the 18 T cell receptor beta chains below was sequenced from the same sample in a study of cytomegalovirus exposure and HLA in healthy donors. The PCR ran on 60 Vbeta and 13 Jbeta primers. Profiling relied on immunoSEQ multiplex PCR, and the TCRdb table lists in-frame clones only, not all of them. This sample carries 240,000 or so clones, 82% of them seen once, and the ten largest clones take approximately 5.3%. What was sequenced was PBMCs. All receptors come from a woman aged 40 to 49 in good health and CMV-seropositive.

The chain couples TRBV4-3 to TRBJ1-2, with D perhaps matching TRBD1 (5 bases). The length of the CDR3 is 13 residues. Per germline, CDR1 LGHNA and CDR2 YSLEER. V lost 0 bases and J 5 bases, leaving 7 bases between the germline ends. The CDR3 sequence: CASSQDTGYGYTF. The CDR3 DNA reads TGCGCCAGCAGCCAAGATACAGGATATGGCTACACCTTC.

The V call is TRBV19, the J call TRBJ1-1, with D unclear. The germline V and J ends were trimmed by 1 base and 0 bases, with 6 bases remaining between them. The V gene's germline CDR1 is LNHDA and CDR2 SQIVND (reference sequence). This CDR3 has 14 residues. CDR3 residues: CASSIAGMNTEAFF. CDR3 coding DNA: TGTGCCAGTAGTATAGCGGGGATGAACACTGAAGCTTTCTTT.

This chain uses TRBV4-1 with TRBJ1-5; D might be TRBD1 (6 bases). Trimming pared 0 bases from V and 0 bases from J, leaving 12 bases between. Germline-derived CDR1 and CDR2 are MGHRA and YSYEKL. This CDR3 spans 17 amino acids. In DNA, the CDR3 is TGCGCCAGCAGCCAAGATGGTGGGGGCCTTAGCAATCAGCCCCAGCATTTT. It specifies CASSQDGGGLSNQPQHF.

This clone was recorded a few times. The junction differs from germline at one of its ends, possibly a read error. CDR3 in DNA: TGTGCTAGCAGCTTAGGGACAGTAAAGACCCAGTACTTC. Its protein is CASSLGTVKTQYF. The rearrangement links TRBV7-7 to TRBJ2-5; 7 bases map to TRBD1. Germline CDR1 SSHAT, CDR2 FNYEAQ (reference sequence). The CDR3 is 13 amino acids.

This chain connects TRBV18 to TRBJ1-4; D might be TRBD1 (5 bases). The CDR3 sequence is 15 residues long. Germline values: CDR1 KGHSH, CDR2 LQKENI. The V gene lost 1 base and the J gene lost 7 bases, with 13 bases spanning the gap. As DNA, the CDR3 is TGTGCCAGCTCACCACGACAGCGAGTTTTTGAAAAACTGTTTTTT. This codes for CASSPRQRVFEKLFF.

This clone was picked up a small number of times. The rearrangement joins TRBV25-1 to TRBJ1-2; perhaps TRBD1 as D (6 bases). CDR1 is MGHDK, CDR2 SYGVNS, per germline. The CDR3 sequence is 13 residues long. V lost 5 bases and J 7 bases, leaving 14 bases between the germline ends. The chain's CDR3 is CASSPQDSRGYTF. CDR3 sequence (DNA): TGTGCCAGCAGTCCCCAGGACAGCCGTGGCTACACCTTC.

This clone was picked up a small number of times. The J gene is TRBJ1-2, the V gene TRBV9, with 9 bases that match TRBD1. CDR1 is SGDLS and CDR2 is YYNGEE in the germline V gene. The V and J ends lost 6 bases and 2 bases, in that order; junction bases with no gene match: 5. The CDR3 is 14 residues long. The CDR3 loop is CASTAGQGNYGYTF. DNA of the CDR3: TGTGCCAGCACGGCGGGACAGGGAAACTATGGCTACACCTTC.

This clone was observed once. This chain joins TRBV11-3 and TRBJ2-1; weak D call: TRBD2 (6 bases). The CDR3 contains 16 residues. CDR1 SGHNT and CDR2 YENEEA come from the germline V gene. The V end lost 5 bases, the J end lost 5 bases, and 19 bases lay between the germline ends. CDR3 coding DNA: TGTGCCAGCAGCCCGTTCGACGGGAGTTGGGACAATGAGCAGTTCTTC. Encoded protein: CASSPFDGSWDNEQFF.

The gene calls are TRBV6-1 and TRBJ1-2; no clear D gene. Germline lookup yields CDR1 MNHNS and CDR2 SASEGT. V was cut by 5 bases and J by 4 bases, with 8 bases left in between. The CDR3 is 12 residues long. The CDR3 nucleotides read TGTGCCAGCAGTTCCCCACTCTATGGCTACACCTTC. Translated: CASSSPLYGYTF.

The chain uses TRBV5-1 and TRBJ2-7, with D possibly matching TRBD2 (6 bases). This CDR3 spans 13 amino acids. CDR1 and CDR2 from the germline V gene are SGHRS and YFSETQ. Deletions cut 2 bases from V and 2 bases from J, with 8 bases between. CDR3 sequence (DNA): TGCGCCAGCAGCTTTAGCGGAACCTACGAGCAGTACTTC. Its translation is CASSFSGTYEQYF.

The CDR3 DNA sequence: TGTGCCAGCAGTTACTCTCCAGGGCGCTCCTACGAGCAGTACTTC. Translated, it gives CASSYSPGRSYEQYF. V and J are TRBV6-5 and TRBJ2-7, with D possibly TRBD1 on 5 matching bases. CDR3 length: 15 amino acids. Germline assignment: CDR1 MNHEY and CDR2 SVGAGI. Trimming left V 0 bases short and J 0 bases short, with 9 bases between.

The V gene is TRBV29-1, the J gene TRBJ1-2; D possibly corresponds to TRBD1 (6 bases). The CDR3 is 11 amino acids. From germline, CDR1 is SQVTM and CDR2 ANQGSEA. The V end lost 7 bases, the J end lost 1 base, and 7 bases lay between the germline ends. The CDR3 sequence: CSADSNYGYTF. The CDR3 nucleotides are TGCAGCGCGGACAGTAACTATGGCTACACCTTC.

The gene calls are TRBV27 and TRBJ2-5; possible D gene TRBD1, 6 bases. Germline V gene sequence: CDR1 MNHEY, CDR2 SMNVEV (reference sequence). The CDR3 is made up of 16 amino acids. V was shortened by 4 bases and J by 3 bases, with 18 bases between the two germline ends. Written as DNA, the CDR3 is TGTGCCAGCAGTTCCCTCCCGGGACAAAGGGAAGAGACCCAGTACTTC. Translation: CASSSLPGQREETQYF.

The chain employs TRBV30 and TRBJ2-1; 10 bases are shared with TRBD2. Trimming took 2 bases from V and 7 from J; bases not matched to a gene: 5. Germline lookup yields CDR1 GTSNPN and CDR2 SVGIG (reference sequence). This CDR3 has 14 residues. CDR3 protein: CAWSWQRGGNEQFF. The CDR3 region has the DNA TGTGCCTGGAGTTGGCAGCGGGGGGGAAATGAGCAGTTCTTC.

CDR3 coding DNA: TGCGCCAGCAGCTTGGACAGGGGGCGGGTCGGGGAGCTGTTTTTT. It encodes CASSLDRGRVGELFF. The gene calls are TRBV5-1 and TRBJ2-2; 9 nucleotides match TRBD1. The CDR3 is 15 amino acids. V shed 0 bases, J shed 7 bases, and the junction held 4 bases outside the gene matches. Germline lookup yields CDR1 SGHRS and CDR2 YFSETQ. The whole variable domain, remainder taken from reference TRBV5-1 and TRBJ2-2, is KAGVTQTPRYLIKTRGQQVTLSCSPISGHRSVSWYQQTPGQGLQFLFEYFSETQRNKGNFPGRFSGRQFSNSRSEMNVSTLELGDSALYLCASSLDRGRVGELFFGEGSRLTVL.

The rearrangement links TRBV20-1 to TRBJ2-1; D remains ambiguous. V was cut by 3 bases and J by 9 bases, with 9 bases left in between. Germline values: CDR1 DFQATT, CDR2 SNEGSKA (reference sequence). CDR3 length: 11 residues. CDR3 DNA: TGCAGTGCTAGTTCAGCGATTGAGCAGTTCTTC. Amino acid sequence: CSASSAIEQFF.

The chain employs TRBV29-1 and TRBJ1-1, with TRBD1 as a possible D gene (6 bases). The CDR3 is made up of 14 amino acids. Germline V gene sequence: CDR1 SQVTM, CDR2 ANQGSEA. V lost 4 bases and J 0 bases, leaving 12 bases between the germline ends. CDR3: CSVARGGLNTEAFF. The DNA of the CDR3 is TGCAGCGTTGCTCGGGGGGGCTTGAACACTGAAGCTTTCTTT. The variable domain in full, with the rest retrieved from reference TRBV29-1 and TRBJ1-1, is SAVISQKPSRDICQRGTSLTIQCQVDSQVTMMFWYRQQPGQSLTLIATANQGSEATYESGFVIDKFPISRPNLTFSTLTVSNMSPEDSSIYLCSVARGGLNTEAFFGQGTRLTVV.

The rearrangement joins TRBV18 to TRBJ1-1; TRBD1 might be the D (6 bases). From germline, CDR1 is KGHSH and CDR2 LQKENI. CDR3 size: 16 residues. Trimming pared 3 bases from V and 1 base from J, leaving 15 bases between. The CDR3 region is CASSPLGGGPNTEAFF. CDR3 nucleotides: TGTGCCAGCTCACCCCTGGGGGGGGGCCCGAACACTGAAGCTTTCTTT.